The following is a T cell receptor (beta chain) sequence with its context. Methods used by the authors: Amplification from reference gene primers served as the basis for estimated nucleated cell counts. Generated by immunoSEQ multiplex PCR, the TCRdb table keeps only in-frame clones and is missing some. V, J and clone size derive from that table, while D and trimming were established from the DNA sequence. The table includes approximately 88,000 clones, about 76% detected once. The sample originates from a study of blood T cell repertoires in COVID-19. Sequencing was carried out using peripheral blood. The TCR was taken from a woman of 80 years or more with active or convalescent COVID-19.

CDR3 DNA sequence: TGTGCCAGCTCACCGACAGGGGGGCGAGGCTACACCTTC. Its translation is CASSPTGGRGYTF. The genes are TRBV18 and TRBJ1-2, with TRBD1 matching over 9 bases. CDR3 length: 13 amino acids. CDR1 and CDR2 from the germline V gene are KGHSH and LQKENI. Germline trimming cut 3 bases from V and 8 bases from J; bases unmatched to any gene: 4.